This TCR beta chain originates from a study of T cells after yellow fever vaccination. Study-wide background: With SMART-Seq v4 Ultra Low Input, the fractions containing low cell numbers were prepared.

Germline lookup yields CDR1 MGHDK and CDR2 SYGVNS. This CDR3 spans 13 amino acids. UMIs and a universal primer site were added when TCR cDNA was made by 5'RACE template switching. In TCRdb, the 5' RACE reads were re-called with MiXCR into one record per CDR3 protein. The sample consists of some 560,000 distinct CDR3 sequences, about 17% of them appearing once. Points from the study as a whole: The booster saw the reappearance of most primary-vaccination clones (approximately 97% CD4, 70% to 90% CD8). Contaminants from the bulk population, in the form of abundant clonotypes, could be found in FACS-sorted repertoires.

This clonotype has just a few counts. Its antigen is not identified. The source was PBMCs, collected about 5 days after the first yellow fever vaccination. The clonotype originates from a man younger than 35 who received the YFV17D yellow fever vaccine. The rearrangement joins TRBV25-1 to TRBJ2-3; 12 nucleotides line up with TRBD2. The CDR3 DNA follows: TGTGCTTGCAGACTAGCGGGGGAAGATACGCAGTATTTT. This sequence encodes CACRLAGEDTQYF.